The rows below give T cell receptor beta chains drawn from one sample of a study of beta chain features in type 1 diabetes. Method: immunoSEQ multiplex PCR; TCRdb's copy keeps in-frame clones and lacks some. In the table there are more than 8,500 clones, about four fifths of which are singletons. Sequencing input: Tregs from blood. All receptors derive from a woman aged 18-29 years in good health. Both conserved end residues are part of each CDR3. Each record gives: D gene, V gene, clone size, J gene, CDR3 DNA, CDR3 protein. A D gene is named only where the DNA matches it firmly. The size of a clone is reported for some rows only, either as once, few or many, or as a class for expanded clones.

d_gene: NA
v_gene: TRBV20-1
abundance: NA
j_gene: TRBJ2-5
CDR3nt: TGCAGTGCTAGGGACACTCGGTCTCAGTACTTC
CDR3aa: CSARDTRSQYF

d_gene: NA
v_gene: TRBV5-4
abundance: NA
j_gene: TRBJ2-2
CDR3nt: TGTGCCAGCAGCCCTTTGACTCTAAACACCGGGGAGCTGTTTTTT
CDR3aa: CASSPLTLNTGELFF

d_gene: TRBD1
v_gene: TRBV7-9
abundance: NA
j_gene: TRBJ1-5
CDR3nt: TGTGCCAGCAGCGGGACAGGGGGCGTGAGGAATCAGCCCCAGCATTTT
CDR3aa: CASSGTGGVRNQPQHF

d_gene: TRBD1
v_gene: TRBV30
abundance: NA
j_gene: TRBJ2-5
CDR3nt: TGTGCCTGGAGTGGGGACAGGGTCGGGAGGACCCAGTACTTC
CDR3aa: CAWSGDRVGRTQYF

d_gene: NA
v_gene: TRBV30
abundance: once
j_gene: TRBJ1-5
CDR3nt: TGTGCCTGGAGTGAGGCGGAAAATCAGCCCCAGCATTTT
CDR3aa: CAWSEAENQPQHF

d_gene: TRBD1
v_gene: TRBV30
abundance: NA
j_gene: TRBJ1-5
CDR3nt: TGTGCCTGGAGGACAGGGGTCGGCAATCAGCCCCAGCATTTT
CDR3aa: CAWRTGVGNQPQHF

d_gene: TRBD2
v_gene: TRBV4-1
abundance: NA
j_gene: TRBJ2-3
CDR3nt: TGCGCCAGCAGCCAAGTGTTGGCGGGGGGGCAAGATACGCAGTATTTT
CDR3aa: CASSQVLAGGQDTQYF

d_gene: NA
v_gene: TRBV29-1
abundance: NA
j_gene: TRBJ1-1
CDR3nt: TGCAGCGTCGAGTCCCAGGAGGGAGTTGAAGCTTTCTTT
CDR3aa: CSVESQEGVEAFF

d_gene: TRBD1
v_gene: TRBV27
abundance: NA
j_gene: TRBJ1-2
CDR3nt: TGTGCCAGCAGTTTATTCGGGACAGTTTATGGCTACACCTTC
CDR3aa: CASSLFGTVYGYTF

d_gene: TRBD2
v_gene: TRBV5-1
abundance: NA
j_gene: TRBJ2-7
CDR3nt: TGCGCCAGCAGCTCCCCCACGGGGGGAGTCTACGAGCAGTACTTC
CDR3aa: CASSSPTGGVYEQYF

d_gene: NA
v_gene: TRBV11-2
abundance: NA
j_gene: TRBJ1-1
CDR3nt: TGTGCCAGCAGCGCTCAGGGATCGAACACTGAAGCTTTCTTT
CDR3aa: CASSAQGSNTEAFF

d_gene: TRBD1
v_gene: TRBV5-1
abundance: NA
j_gene: TRBJ2-6
CDR3nt: TGCGCCAGCAGCTTAACAGGGGGCGCTGGGGCCAACGTCCTGACTTTC
CDR3aa: CASSLTGGAGANVLTF

d_gene: TRBD2
v_gene: TRBV30
abundance: NA
j_gene: TRBJ2-2
CDR3nt: TGTGCCTGGAGCGGGACGGGGGGAATCGGGGAGCTGTTTTTT
CDR3aa: CAWSGTGGIGELFF

d_gene: TRBD1
v_gene: TRBV5-5
abundance: NA
j_gene: TRBJ1-2
CDR3nt: TGTGCCAGCAGCCCTGGACAGGCGAACTATGGCTACACCTTC
CDR3aa: CASSPGQANYGYTF

d_gene: NA
v_gene: TRBV27
abundance: few
j_gene: TRBJ1-2
CDR3nt: TGTGCCAGCAGTTTTCTGCGACCCGACAGCCTCAGCTATGGCTACACCTTC
CDR3aa: CASSFLRPDSLSYGYTF